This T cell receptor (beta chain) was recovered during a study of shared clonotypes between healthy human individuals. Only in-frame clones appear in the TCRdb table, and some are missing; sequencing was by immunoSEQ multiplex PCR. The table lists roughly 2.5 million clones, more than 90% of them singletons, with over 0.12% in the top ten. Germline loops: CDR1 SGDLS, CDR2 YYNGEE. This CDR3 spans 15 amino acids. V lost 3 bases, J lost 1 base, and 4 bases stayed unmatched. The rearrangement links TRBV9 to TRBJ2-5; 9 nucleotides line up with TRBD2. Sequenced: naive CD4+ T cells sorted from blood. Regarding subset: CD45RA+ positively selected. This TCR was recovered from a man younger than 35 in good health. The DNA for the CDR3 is TGTGCCAGCAGCGAGGCTAGCGGGACCCAAGAGACCCAGTACTTC. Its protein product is CASSEASGTQETQYF.